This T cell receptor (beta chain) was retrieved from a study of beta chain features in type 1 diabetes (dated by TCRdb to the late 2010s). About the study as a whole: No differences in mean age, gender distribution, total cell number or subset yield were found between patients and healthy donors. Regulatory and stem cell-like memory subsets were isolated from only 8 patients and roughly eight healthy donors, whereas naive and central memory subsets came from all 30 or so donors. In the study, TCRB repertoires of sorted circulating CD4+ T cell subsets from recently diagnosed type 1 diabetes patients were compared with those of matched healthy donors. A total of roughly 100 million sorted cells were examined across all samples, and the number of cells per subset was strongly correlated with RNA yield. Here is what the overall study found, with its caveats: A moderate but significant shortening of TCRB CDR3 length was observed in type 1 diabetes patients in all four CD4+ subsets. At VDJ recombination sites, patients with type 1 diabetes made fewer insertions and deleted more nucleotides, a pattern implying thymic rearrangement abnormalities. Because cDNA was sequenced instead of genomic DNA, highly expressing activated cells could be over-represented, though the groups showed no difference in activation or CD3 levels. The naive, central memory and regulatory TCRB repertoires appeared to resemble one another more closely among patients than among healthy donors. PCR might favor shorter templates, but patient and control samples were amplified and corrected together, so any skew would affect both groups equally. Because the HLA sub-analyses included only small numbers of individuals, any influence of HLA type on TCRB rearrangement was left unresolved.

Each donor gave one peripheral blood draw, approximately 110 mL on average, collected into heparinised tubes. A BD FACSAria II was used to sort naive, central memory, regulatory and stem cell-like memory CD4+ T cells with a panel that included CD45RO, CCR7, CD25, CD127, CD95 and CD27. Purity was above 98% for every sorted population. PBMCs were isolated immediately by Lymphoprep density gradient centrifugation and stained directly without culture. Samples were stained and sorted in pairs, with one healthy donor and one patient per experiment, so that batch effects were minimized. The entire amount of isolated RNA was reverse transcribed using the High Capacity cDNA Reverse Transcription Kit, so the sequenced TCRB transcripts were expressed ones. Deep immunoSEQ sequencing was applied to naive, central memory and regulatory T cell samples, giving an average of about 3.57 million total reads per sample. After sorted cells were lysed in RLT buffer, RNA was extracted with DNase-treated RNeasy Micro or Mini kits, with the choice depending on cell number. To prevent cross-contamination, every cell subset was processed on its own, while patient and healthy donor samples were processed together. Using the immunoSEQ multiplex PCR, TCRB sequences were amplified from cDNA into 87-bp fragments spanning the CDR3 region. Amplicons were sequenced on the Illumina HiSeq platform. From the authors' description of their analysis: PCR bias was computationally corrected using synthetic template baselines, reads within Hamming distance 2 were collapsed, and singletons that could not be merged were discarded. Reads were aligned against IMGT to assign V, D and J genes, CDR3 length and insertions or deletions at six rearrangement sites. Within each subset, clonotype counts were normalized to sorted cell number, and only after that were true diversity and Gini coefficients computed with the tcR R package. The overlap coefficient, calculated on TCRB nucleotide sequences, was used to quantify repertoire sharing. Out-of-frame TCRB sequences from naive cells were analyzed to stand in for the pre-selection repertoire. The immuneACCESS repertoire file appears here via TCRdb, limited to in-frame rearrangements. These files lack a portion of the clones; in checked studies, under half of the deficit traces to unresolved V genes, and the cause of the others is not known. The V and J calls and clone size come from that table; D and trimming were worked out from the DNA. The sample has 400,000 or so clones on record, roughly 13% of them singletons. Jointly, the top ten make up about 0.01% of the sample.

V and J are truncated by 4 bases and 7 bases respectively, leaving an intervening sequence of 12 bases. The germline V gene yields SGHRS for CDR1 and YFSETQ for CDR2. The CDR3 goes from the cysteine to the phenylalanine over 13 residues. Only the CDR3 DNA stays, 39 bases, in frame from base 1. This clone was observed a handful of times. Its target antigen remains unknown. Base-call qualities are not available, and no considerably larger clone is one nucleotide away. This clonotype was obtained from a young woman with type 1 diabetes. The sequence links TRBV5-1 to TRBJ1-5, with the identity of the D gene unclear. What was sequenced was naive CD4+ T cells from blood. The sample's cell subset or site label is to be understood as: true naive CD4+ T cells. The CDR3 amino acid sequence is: CASSLFTGQPQHF. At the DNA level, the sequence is TGCGCCAGCAGCCTCTTCACGGGGCAGCCCCAGCATTTT.